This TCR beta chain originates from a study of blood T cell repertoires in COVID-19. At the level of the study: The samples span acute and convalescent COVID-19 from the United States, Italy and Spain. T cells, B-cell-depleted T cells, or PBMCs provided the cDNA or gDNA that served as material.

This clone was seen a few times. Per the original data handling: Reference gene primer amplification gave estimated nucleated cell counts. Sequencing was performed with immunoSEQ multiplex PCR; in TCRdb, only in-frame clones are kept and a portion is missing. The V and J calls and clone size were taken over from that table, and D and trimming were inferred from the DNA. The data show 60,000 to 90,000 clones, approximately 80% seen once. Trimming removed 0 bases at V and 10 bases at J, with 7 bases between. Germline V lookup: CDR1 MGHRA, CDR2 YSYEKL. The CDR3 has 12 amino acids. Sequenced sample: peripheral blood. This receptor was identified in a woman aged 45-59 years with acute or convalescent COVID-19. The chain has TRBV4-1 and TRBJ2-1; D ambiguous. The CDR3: CASSQDFQEQFF. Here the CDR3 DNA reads TGCGCCAGCAGCCAAGATTTCCAGGAGCAGTTCTTC.